Below, one TCR beta chain is given with its context. What it recognizes is unknown. The CDR3 runs 15 residues. Germline trimming cut 6 bases from V and 6 bases from J; bases unmatched to any gene: 5. Germline values: CDR1 MDHEN, CDR2 SYDVKM. Libraries were prepared by immunoSEQ multiplex PCR; TCRdb keeps only in-frame clonotypes and omits some of them. The table records about 30,000 clones, 85% to 90% of them present only once. This record comes from a study of T cells in localized non-small cell lung cancer. Broader study findings: Adjacent uninvolved lung tissue had the highest T cell clonality, exceeding tumor.

The sequence derives from a female donor at least 60 years old with stage I lung adenocarcinoma. The sample here was peripheral blood, taken before any cancer treatment. V and J are TRBV28 and TRBJ2-2, with 12 bases that match TRBD1. The CDR3 region is CASSPGTGGSGELFF. The CDR3 coding sequence is TGTGCCAGCAGCCCAGGGACAGGGGGCTCCGGGGAGCTGTTTTTT.